Below, 15 T cell receptor beta chains from the same sample are listed, as sequenced in a study of T cells in Graves' hyperthyroidism and ophthalmopathy. From RNA transcripts, TCR beta CDR3 regions were amplified. The HTBI primer set served for first-round RT-PCR of the TCR CDR3. Using its own MiXCR run on the multiplex PCR reads, TCRdb lists one record per CDR3 protein. This table holds over 150,000 distinct CDR3 sequences, less than 20% found once. Sequenced sample: blood. The receptors were gathered from a woman between 45 and 65 years old with Graves' hyperthyroidism.

This clonotype was counted ten times or more. The chain joins TRBV10-3 to TRBJ2-5; 12 positions match TRBD2. The CDR3 has 18 amino acids. Germline trimming cut 5 bases from V and 2 bases from J; bases unmatched to any gene: 12. Germline V lookup: CDR1 ENHRY, CDR2 SYGVKD. DNA of the CDR3: TGTGCCATCAGTCTTCACATGGGGACTAGCGGGCCTCAAGAGACCCAGTACTTC. Amino acids: CAISLHMGTSGPQETQYF.

This clonotype was recorded at least ten times. The CDR3 DNA reads as TGTGCCAGCAGCTTAAGTAGTGGCGGGAGCTCCTACGAGCAGTACTTC. This encodes CASSLSSGGSSYEQYF. The rearrangement links TRBV7-8 to TRBJ2-7; 7 nucleotides match TRBD2. With 2 bases clipped from V and 0 bases from J, the junction kept 7 bases outside the gene matches. Per the germline V gene, CDR1 is SGHVS and CDR2 is FQNEAQ. The CDR3 totals 16 residues.

This clonotype has just a few counts. The V and J genes are TRBV29-1 and TRBJ2-3; 8 bases match TRBD1. Trimming removed 2 bases from V and 1 base from J; junction bases left unmatched: 5. CDR3 size: 15 residues. Germline V gene sequence: CDR1 SQVTM, CDR2 ANQGSEA. CDR3 in DNA: TGCAGCGTTGAACCGACAGGGGTCCGCACAGATACGCAGTATTTT. Protein: CSVEPTGVRTDTQYF.

This clonotype was recorded at least ten times. J is TRBJ2-3 and V is TRBV7-2; 8 nucleotides match TRBD2. CDR1 is SGHTA and CDR2 is FQGNSA in the germline V gene. The V gene end was trimmed by 4 bases and the J gene end by 5 bases; junction bases not matched to a gene: 2. The CDR3 runs to 13 residues. CDR3 amino acids: CASSSSGGDTQYF. DNA for the CDR3: TGTGCCAGCAGCTCAAGCGGGGGAGATACGCAGTATTTT.

On this clonotype itself: This could be a read error, since a much larger clone is one nucleotide away. The chain joins TRBV6-1 to TRBJ2-1, with a possible D match to TRBD2 (6 bases). V lost 11 bases to trimming and J lost 4 bases, with 12 bases between them. Germline V gene lookup returns CDR1 MNHNS and CDR2 SASEGT. This CDR3 has 12 amino acids. CDR3 loop: CACMGGYNEQFF. CDR3 nucleotides: TGTGCCTGCATGGGGGGATACAATGAGCAGTTCTTC.

This clonotype turned up a few times. The chain recombines TRBV5-1 with TRBJ1-4; D is undetermined. The CDR3 runs to 13 residues. V dropped 4 bases and J dropped 4 bases, with 8 bases sitting between them. CDR1 and CDR2 (germline): SGHRS, YFSETQ. In DNA form, the CDR3 reads TGCGCCAGCAGCAATCAGCTTAATGAAAAACTGTTTTTT. This codes for CASSNQLNEKLFF.

The chain links TRBV7-9 to TRBJ2-7; tentative D call: TRBD2 (5 bases). Germline V gene data show CDR1 as SEHNR and CDR2 as FQNEAQ (reference sequence). The CDR3 runs to 14 residues. With 3 bases removed from V and 6 bases from J, the gap between germline ends came to 15 bases. The CDR3 region has the DNA TGTGCCAGCAGCTTGAGGCCAACTGCGGGCGAGCAGTACTTC. Protein: CASSLRPTAGEQYF.

This chain uses TRBV30 with TRBJ2-7, with TRBD2 matching over 11 bases. J lost 9 bases, V lost 3 bases, and 7 bases had no gene match. Looked up from germline, CDR1 is GTSNPN and CDR2 is SVGIG (reference sequence). CDR3 length: 13 residues. The CDR3 sequence: CAWSVAGGIGQYF. CDR3 DNA: TGTGCCTGGAGCGTAGCGGGAGGGATCGGGCAGTACTTC. Complete variable domain (other parts from reference TRBV30 and TRBJ2-7): SQTIHQWPATLVQPVGSPLSLECTVEGTSNPNLYWYRQAAGRGLQLLFYSVGIGQISSEVPQNLSASRPQDRQFILSSKKLLLSDSGFYLCAWSVAGGIGQYFGPGTRLTVT.

This clonotype was detected ten times or more. This chain uses TRBV27 with TRBJ2-1, with TRBD2 matching over 10 bases. Germline V lookup: CDR1 MNHEY, CDR2 SMNVEV (reference sequence). V was clipped by 5 bases and J by 9 bases; unmatched bases: 16. The CDR3 runs 17 residues. For the CDR3, the DNA is TGTGCCAGCAGTCTCAGTAAAAGTGCTAGCGGGAGAGGTGAGCAGTTCTTC. Amino acids: CASSLSKSASGRGEQFF.

The chain joins TRBV6-1 to TRBJ2-2; 7 nucleotides align to TRBD2. Trimming took 6 bases from V and 3 from J; bases not matched to a gene: 4. The CDR3 contains 14 residues. CDR1 and CDR2 (germline): MNHNS, SASEGT. The CDR3 sequence is CASSSGVDTGELFF. The DNA for the CDR3 is TGTGCCAGCAGCAGCGGGGTGGACACCGGGGAGCTGTTTTTT.

This clonotype was observed many times. This rearrangement joins TRBV10-3 to TRBJ2-5, with D possibly being TRBD2 (6 bases). The CDR3 runs 16 residues. The V gene lost 3 bases and the J gene lost 1 base, with 15 bases spanning the gap. Germline CDR1 reads ENHRY; CDR2 reads SYGVKD. CDR3 loop: CAISEGALALQETQYF. The CDR3 coding sequence is TGTGCCATCAGTGAAGGTGCCCTAGCGCTCCAAGAGACCCAGTACTTC.

In its sample, this clonotype was seen many times. CDR3 bases: TGTGCCAGCAGCTTACAGGGCTGGAGGGAGACCCAGTACTTC. Amino acids: CASSLQGWRETQYF. J is TRBJ2-5 and V is TRBV11-2; D is perhaps TRBD1 or TRBD2 (5 bases each). Trimming took 2 bases from V and 5 from J, leaving 12 bases between them. Germline CDR1 and CDR2: SGHAT and FQNNGV. The CDR3 is 14 amino acids.

There are a few counts of this clonotype. V usage is TRBV6-1 and J usage is TRBJ2-4; TRBD1 might be the D (5 bases). Germline V gene lookup returns CDR1 MNHNS and CDR2 SASEGT. Trimming cost V 7 bases and J 9 bases, with 22 bases left between them. This CDR3 spans 15 amino acids. The CDR3 region is CASILFGAEETIQYF. The CDR3 region has the DNA TGTGCCAGCATTTTGTTTGGGGCCGAGGAAACCATTCAGTACTTC.

This clonotype was seen more than once but under ten times. The gene calls are TRBV30 and TRBJ1-3, with D tentatively TRBD1 (5 bases). This CDR3 has 14 amino acids. Germline V gene lookup returns CDR1 GTSNPN and CDR2 SVGIG (reference sequence). Trimming took off 6 bases at V and 0 bases at J, with 12 bases between the two ends. CDR3 DNA sequence: TGTGCCTGCCGGACATCAAACTCTGGAAACACCATATATTTT. Its protein is CACRTSNSGNTIYF.

This clonotype was observed many times. The V and J genes are TRBV28 and TRBJ2-1; D is uncertain. The CDR3 extends over 15 amino acids. Deletions cut 4 bases from V and 2 bases from J, with 12 bases between. Germline V lookup: CDR1 MDHEN, CDR2 SYDVKM. The CDR3 coding sequence is TGTGCCAGCAGTTACCCTTCGAGGACCTACAATGAGCAGTTCTTC. Encoded protein: CASSYPSRTYNEQFF. The full variable domain, its missing parts supplied by reference TRBV28 and TRBJ2-1, is DVKVTQSSRYLVKRTGEKVFLECVQDMDHENMFWYRQDPGLGLRLIYFSYDVKMKEKGDIPEGYSVSREKKERFSLILESASTNQTSMYLCASSYPSRTYNEQFFGPGTRLTVL.